The present TCR beta chain was sequenced within a study of beta chain features in type 1 diabetes. Expressed TCRB transcripts were sequenced because the entire RNA isolate underwent reverse transcription. Sequencing used immunoSEQ multiplex PCR; TCRdb keeps in-frame clones, though not all of them. Of hundreds of thousands of clones listed, 14% are singletons. Study-level points and caveats: TCRB CDR3 length was moderately but significantly reduced in all four CD4+ subsets of Type 1 diabetes patients.

CDR1 SGHTS and CDR2 YDEGEE come from the germline V gene. With V trimmed by 4 bases and J by 3 bases, 5 bases remained unmatched. This CDR3 has 14 residues. About this clone: Its cognate antigen is unknown.

Material: naive CD4+ T cells from blood. This receptor was obtained from a young man with type 1 diabetes. The V and J genes are TRBV5-8 and TRBJ2-5, with 8 positions matching TRBD1. The CDR3 DNA reads as TGTGCCAGCAGCCTTCAGGGGGCGAAAGAGACCCAGTACTTC. Translating it yields CASSLQGAKETQYF.